This T cell receptor (beta chain) comes out of a study of T cell responses to AZD1222 COVID-19 vaccine (dated by TCRdb to the early 2020s). Turning to the overall study: TCR sequencing covered approximately 230 trial participants: 207 given two doses of AZD1222 and 26 given two doses of MenACWY control vaccine. Trial participants were enrolled into age subgroups of 18-55, 56-69 and 70-plus years, which contained approximately 150, 28 and 58 TCR-sequenced participants, respectively. The investigation overall reported the following: Reportedly, close to half of the unique spike-specific TCRs recognized epitopes lying outside the regions that are mutated in the B.1.351 and B.1.1.7 variants. No day 14 peak-response samples were available, so repertoires were characterized only after the peak T cell response. The 56-69-year group was small, and its depth increase did not reach significance, likely because of low power. Conclusions about previously exposed vaccinees are limited because only 5 or 6 AZD1222 recipients were SARS-CoV-2 seropositive at baseline. After two AZD1222 doses, spike-specific TCR breadth and depth were significantly higher than at day 0 and than in MenACWY recipients. Participants were mostly white British and included more females than males, and it was suggested by the authors that clonal diversity may have been underestimated. The vaccine-associated CD4 TCRs covered the entire spike protein, and the dominant responses fell in regions 160-218 and 743-854.

The time point label here, explained by the study, means: about 28 days (+/-7) after the second vaccine dose. Because spike-specific TCR depth and breadth did not differ between the two schedules, AZD1222 recipients who got a second dose at roughly 4 weeks were pooled with those who got a second dose at roughly 12 weeks. Vaccinee samples came from UK trials COV001 and COV002, including a single-blind randomized controlled phase 2/3 trial of AZD1222 (ChAdOx1 nCoV-19) in healthy adults. For TCRbeta chain sequencing, PBMC samples were collected from trial participants at day 0 and at day 28 after the second dose. Concerning this clone itself: Its antigen remains unidentified. There are no base qualities to consult, and no much larger clone falls within one base.

From the germline V gene (reference sequence), CDR1 is MNHNY and CDR2 is SVGAGI. The CDR3 contains 14 residues, cysteine and phenylalanine counted. Of all the DNA, just the CDR3 is kept, 42 bases in frame from base 1. Trimming accounts for 6 bases at V and 8 bases at J, while the number of junction bases matched to no gene is 5. The CDR3 regions of human TCRbeta chains were analyzed by immunosequencing. The paper's data handling went like this. Repertoire TCRs were checked for matches against a reference library of SARS-CoV-2-specific TCRs that had been generated using the MIRA antigen-specificity platform. Breadth was defined as the fraction of unique TCRs that were SARS-CoV-2-associated. Depth was defined as the fraction of total T cells that were SARS-CoV-2-associated. Each spike-specific TCR was assigned to its reactive spike region and to a CD4 or CD8 class using the MIRA data. Log10-transformed breadth and depth values were compared by one-way ANOVA with Sidak's multiple comparisons tests. The immuneACCESS repertoire file appears here via TCRdb, limited to in-frame rearrangements. These files lack a portion of the clones; in checked studies, under half of the deficit traces to unresolved V genes, and the cause of the others is not known. That table furnishes V, J and clone size, whereas the DNA furnished D and trimming. Across this sample there are about 140,000 clones, with about 90% seen only once. The ten largest make up around 1.6% of the sample.

The TCR originated in an adult who received the AZD1222 COVID-19 vaccine. The sample in question was peripheral blood, obtained 28 days after the second AZD1222 dose. The rearrangement joined TRBV6-6 to TRBJ1-5; 12 nucleotides in the junction match TRBD1. The CDR3 in this case is CASSPGQGAEPQHF. The sequenced DNA: TGTGCCAGCAGCCCGGGACAGGGGGCTGAGCCCCAGCATTTT.